These 21 T cell receptor beta chains share one sample of origin, sequenced in a study of OX40 agonist ivuxolimab in advanced cancers. TCRdb keeps only in-frame clones here, not all; method: immunoSEQ multiplex PCR. The table includes tens of thousands of clones, over 80% detected once. Source: CD4+ or CD8+ T cells sorted from blood, taken in a trial of the OX40 agonist ivuxolimab. The receptors shown here come from an adult with an advanced solid tumor such as melanoma, head and neck, liver or kidney cancer.

V gene TRBV28 combines with J gene TRBJ2-7; D is uncertain. With 1 base removed from V and 0 bases from J, the gap between germline ends came to 4 bases. CDR1 is MDHEN, CDR2 SYDVKM, per germline. The CDR3 runs to 13 residues. Here the CDR3 reads CASSLYGSYEQYF. CDR3 sequence (DNA): TGTGCCAGCAGTTTATACGGCTCCTACGAGCAGTACTTC.

This sequence joins TRBV18 and TRBJ2-7, with 9 positions matching TRBD1. Germline lookup yields CDR1 KGHSH and CDR2 LQKENI. This CDR3 is built from 15 residues. V lost 5 bases to trimming and J lost 0 bases; unmatched junction nucleotides: 5. CDR3 DNA sequence: TGTGCCAGCTCATCCCGGACAGGGGACTCCTACGAGCAGTACTTC. It is translated as CASSSRTGDSYEQYF.

The chain recombines TRBV9 with TRBJ1-2; perhaps TRBD1 as D (5 bases). The CDR3 sequence is 14 residues long. Per germline, CDR1 SGDLS and CDR2 YYNGEE. The ends were cut back, 3 bases at V and 5 bases at J, with 14 bases in the middle. The CDR3 protein is CASSAPAAGYGYTF. The CDR3 nucleotides are TGTGCCAGCAGCGCCCCCGCGGCAGGGTATGGCTACACCTTC.

The chain combines TRBV6-5 with TRBJ1-1; a possible D gene is TRBD1 (5 bases). CDR3 size: 14 residues. Trimming left V 4 bases short and J 5 bases short, with 14 bases between. Per the germline V gene, CDR1 is MNHEY and CDR2 is SVGAGI. The CDR3 nucleotides read TGTGCCAGCAGTTGGACGGGGGACGGGACTGAAGCTTTCTTT. It translates to CASSWTGDGTEAFF.

The chain links TRBV12-5 to TRBJ2-5; D is uncertain. The CDR3 extends over 12 amino acids. The germline CDR1 and CDR2 sequences are LGHNT and FRNRAP. The V end lost 1 base, the J end lost 7 bases, and 7 bases lay between the germline ends. CDR3 residues: CASGLGPGTQYF. CDR3 nucleotide sequence: TGTGCTAGTGGTTTGGGTCCGGGGACCCAGTACTTC.

In DNA, the CDR3 is TGTGCCATCAGAAGAGAGAACACTGAAGCTTTCTTT. Its protein is CAIRRENTEAFF. V usage is TRBV10-3 and J usage is TRBJ1-1; no firm D call. Trimming took 6 bases from V and 1 from J, leaving 6 bases between them. This CDR3 has 12 amino acids. In germline, CDR1 is ENHRY, CDR2 SYGVKD.

V is TRBV5-1 and J is TRBJ2-7, with unresolved D. Trimming cost V 4 bases and J 0 bases, with 8 bases left between them. CDR3 length equals 13 residues. CDR1 is SGHRS and CDR2 is YFSETQ in the germline V gene. CDR3 sequence: CASSPVDSYEQYF. The CDR3 bases are TGCGCCAGCAGCCCGGTGGACTCCTACGAGCAGTACTTC.

CDR3 sequence (DNA): TGTGCCAGCAGCCCTGACTCAATCCAAGAGACCCAGTACTTC. Its protein product is CASSPDSIQETQYF. The rearrangement joins TRBV7-6 to TRBJ2-5; D is uncertain. The CDR3 has 14 residues. Germline CDR1 is SGHVS and CDR2 is FNYEAQ. Trimming cost V 5 bases and J 1 base, with 11 bases left between them.

This chain uses TRBV19 with TRBJ1-4, with 8 bases lining up with TRBD1. The germline gives CDR1 LNHDA, CDR2 SQIVND (reference sequence). Losses at the gene ends were 6 bases for V and 7 bases for J; bases not matched to a gene: 7. CDR3 length equals 14 residues. The CDR3 DNA follows: TGTGCCAGTAGCTTCGGACAGGGCGGTGAAAAACTGTTTTTT. Its protein is CASSFGQGGEKLFF.

J is TRBJ1-1 and V is TRBV5-1, with D possibly TRBD1 on 5 matching bases. The CDR3 totals 15 residues. The germline V and J ends were trimmed by 1 base and 0 bases, with 10 bases remaining between them. Germline CDR1 reads SGHRS; CDR2 reads YFSETQ. The CDR3 DNA reads TGCGCCAGCAGCTTGAGACAGTTAATGAACACTGAAGCTTTCTTT. The encoded protein is CASSLRQLMNTEAFF. Based on the CDR3 plus reference TRBV5-1 and TRBJ1-1, the full variable domain is KAGVTQTPRYLIKTRGQQVTLSCSPISGHRSVSWYQQTPGQGLQFLFEYFSETQRNKGNFPGRFSGRQFSNSRSEMNVSTLELGDSALYLCASSLRQLMNTEAFFGQGTRLTVV.

The CDR3 region is CASSLNERGRQETQYF. The CDR3 DNA is TGCGCCAGCAGCTTAAATGAACGCGGGAGACAAGAGACCCAGTACTTC. The chain employs TRBV5-1 and TRBJ2-5; TRBD2 agrees at 7 bases. The CDR3 is 16 residues long. Germline assignment: CDR1 SGHRS and CDR2 YFSETQ. V shed 2 bases, J shed 2 bases, and the junction held 9 bases outside the gene matches.

This chain connects TRBV18 to TRBJ1-1, with TRBD1 identical over 12 bases. V shed 0 bases and J 5 bases; nucleotides not matched to a gene: 7. This CDR3 is 17 amino acids long. The germline V gene has CDR1 KGHSH and CDR2 LQKENI. The chain's CDR3 is CASSPPGTGGAWTEAFF. In nucleotides, the CDR3 is TGTGCCAGCTCACCACCTGGGACAGGGGGCGCTTGGACTGAAGCTTTCTTT.

The CDR3 DNA sequence: TGTGCCAGCAGCTTAAGTAGGGGACAGGCAAACACTGAAGCTTTCTTT. Its translation: CASSLSRGQANTEAFF. This rearrangement joins TRBV11-2 to TRBJ1-1, with TRBD1 identical over 8 bases. The CDR3 spans 16 residues. Trimming took 2 bases from V and 2 from J; bases not matched to a gene: 7. Germline-derived CDR1 and CDR2 are SGHAT and FQNNGV. Variable domain in full (rest from reference TRBV11-2 and TRBJ1-1): EAGVAQSPRYKIIEKRQSVAFWCNPISGHATLYWYQQILGQGPKLLIQFQNNGVVDDSQLPKDRFSAERLKGVDSTLKIQPAKLEDSAVYLCASSLSRGQANTEAFFGQGTRLTVV.

V and J are TRBV4-1 and TRBJ1-2, with D unclear. The ends were cut back, 2 bases at V and 5 bases at J, with 15 bases in the middle. Looked up from germline, CDR1 is MGHRA and CDR2 is YSYEKL. The CDR3 covers 15 residues. The CDR3 DNA reads as TGCGCCAGCAGCCAACCCTCTTGGACCCTATATGGCTACACCTTC. Translation gives CASSQPSWTLYGYTF.

The chain recombines TRBV7-8 with TRBJ2-1; D not resolved. Per the germline V gene, CDR1 is SGHVS and CDR2 is FQNEAQ. Trimming stripped 5 bases from V and 10 bases from J, with 9 bases between. This CDR3 has 11 residues. CDR3 protein: CASSRRDEQFF. The DNA of the CDR3 is TGTGCCAGCAGCCGGAGAGACGAGCAGTTCTTC. Full variable domain (remainder filled in from reference TRBV7-8 and TRBJ2-1): GAGVSQSPRYKVAKRGQDVALRCDPISGHVSLFWYQQALGQGPEFLTYFQNEAQLDKSGLPSDRFFAERPEGSVSTLKIQRTQQEDSAVYLCASSRRDEQFFGPGTRLTVL.

The V gene is TRBV18, the J gene TRBJ1-4; 7 nucleotides agree with TRBD1. The CDR3 totals 16 residues. V was clipped by 5 bases and J by 1 base; unmatched bases: 7. CDR1 is KGHSH, CDR2 LQKENI, per germline. CDR3 amino acids: CASSERQGRTNEKLFF. CDR3 nucleotides: TGTGCCAGCTCAGAGAGACAGGGACGAACTAATGAAAAACTGTTTTTT.

The J gene is TRBJ1-1, the V gene TRBV25-1, with 7 bases matching TRBD1. This CDR3 region has 12 residues. CDR1 and CDR2 (germline): MGHDK, SYGVNS. J lost 7 bases, V lost 4 bases, and 3 bases had no gene match. For the CDR3, the DNA is TGTGCCAGCAGTGGAGGGGGCGGTGAAGCTTTCTTT. Its protein is CASSGGGGEAFF.

The chain is built from TRBV9 and TRBJ1-4, with no clear D. CDR3 length: 15 residues. Germline CDR1 is SGDLS and CDR2 is YYNGEE. The V and J ends lost 2 bases and 0 bases respectively, with 8 bases between them. The CDR3, as DNA: TGTGCCAGCAGCGTTGATCTTGCAACTAATGAAAAACTGTTTTTT. This sequence encodes CASSVDLATNEKLFF.

The rearrangement joins TRBV19 to TRBJ1-5, with D possibly being TRBD1 (6 bases). This CDR3 spans 15 amino acids. Germline V gene lookup returns CDR1 LNHDA and CDR2 SQIVND (reference sequence). Trimming stripped 7 bases from V and 0 bases from J, with 13 bases between. The CDR3 DNA reads as TGTGCCAGTACCACAGACAGGTATAGCAATCAGCCCCAGCATTTT. Protein: CASTTDRYSNQPQHF. Variable domain in full (rest from reference TRBV19 and TRBJ1-5): DGGITQSPKYLFRKEGQNVTLSCEQNLNHDAMYWYRQDPGQGLRLIYYSQIVNDFQKGDIAEGYSVSREKKESFPLTVTSAQKNPTAFYLCASTTDRYSNQPQHFGDGTRLSIL.

The sample holds a few counts of this clone. The chain carries TRBV30 and TRBJ1-1; no reliable D call. Germline values: CDR1 GTSNPN, CDR2 SVGIG (reference sequence). Trimming stripped 0 bases from V and 3 bases from J, with 14 bases between. The CDR3 spans 15 residues. CDR3 residues: CAWSVLLTRDTEAFF. CDR3 coding DNA: TGTGCCTGGAGTGTATTGCTGACTAGGGACACTGAAGCTTTCTTT.

The V gene is TRBV15, the J gene TRBJ2-7; D gene uncertain. The CDR3 totals 12 residues. Per germline, CDR1 LNHNV and CDR2 YYDKDF (reference sequence). Trimming shortened V by 1 base and J by 3 bases, and 4 bases separated the two germline ends. The CDR3 spells CATSRGGYEQYF. CDR3 nucleotides: TGTGCCACCAGCAGAGGGGGCTACGAGCAGTACTTC.